This TCR beta chain was recovered during a study of blood T cell repertoires in COVID-19. About the study: The samples span acute and convalescent COVID-19 from the United States, Italy and Spain. PBMCs, B-cell-depleted T cells, or T cells were the source of the cDNA or gDNA that made up the material.

The Seattle patients joined while their infection was active and were tracked longitudinally afterward. Sequencing used immunoSEQ multiplex PCR; TCRdb keeps in-frame clones, though not all of them. This table has around 130,000 clones, 84% appearing once. V gave up 5 bases and J gave up 1 base, with 8 bases separating them. The CDR3 spans 12 residues. Germline lookup yields CDR1 GTSNPN and CDR2 SVGIG (reference sequence). The chain has TRBV30 and TRBJ1-2; D is unresolved. The sequencing input was peripheral blood. The clonotype originates from a man aged 30 to 45 with COVID-19, enrolled during active disease. CDR3 nucleotide sequence: TGTGCCTGGTTTTCCTTTAACTATGGCTACACCTTC. Amino acid sequence: CAWFSFNYGYTF.